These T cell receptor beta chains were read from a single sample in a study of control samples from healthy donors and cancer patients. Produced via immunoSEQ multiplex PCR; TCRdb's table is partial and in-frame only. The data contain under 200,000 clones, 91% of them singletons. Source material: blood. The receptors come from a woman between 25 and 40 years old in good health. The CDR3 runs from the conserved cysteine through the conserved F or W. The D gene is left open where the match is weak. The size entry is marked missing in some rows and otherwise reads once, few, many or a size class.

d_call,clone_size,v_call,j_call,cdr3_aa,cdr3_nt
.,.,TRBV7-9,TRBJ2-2,CASSRTPGNGELFF,TGTGCCAGCAGCAGGACCCCCGGCAACGGGGAGCTGTTTTTT
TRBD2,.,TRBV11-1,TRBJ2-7,CASSTRTSGTYEQYF,TGTGCCAGCAGCACGCGGACTAGCGGGACCTACGAGCAGTACTTC
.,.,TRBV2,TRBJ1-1,CASSENEAFF,TGTGCCAGCAGTGAAAATGAAGCTTTCTTT
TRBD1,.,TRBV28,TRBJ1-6,CASSSYAGTGGNSPLHF,TGTGCCAGCAGTTCATATGCCGGGACAGGTGGTAATTCACCCCTCCACTTT
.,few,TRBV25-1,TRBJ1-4,CASSDSPNEKLFF,TGTGCCAGCAGTGATTCTCCTAATGAAAAACTGTTTTTT
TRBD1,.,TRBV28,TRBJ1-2,CASRQGGYGYTF,TGTGCCAGCAGACAGGGGGGCTATGGCTACACCTTC
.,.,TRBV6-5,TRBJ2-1,CASSPTRDEQFF,TGTGCCAGCAGTCCGACTAGGGATGAGCAGTTCTTC
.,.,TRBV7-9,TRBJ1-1,CASSLPGRAEAFF,TGTGCCAGCAGCTTACCAGGGCGGGCTGAAGCTTTCTTT
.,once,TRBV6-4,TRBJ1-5,CASSDGENQPQHF,TGTGCCAGCAGTGACGGGGAAAATCAGCCCCAGCATTTT
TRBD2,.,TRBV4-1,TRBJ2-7,CASSQVVAGGSEQYF,TGCGCCAGCAGCCAAGTGGTAGCGGGAGGGTCCGAGCAGTACTTC
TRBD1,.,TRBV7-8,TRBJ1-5,CASSLGTGRNQPQHF,TGTGCCAGCAGCTTAGGGACAGGGCGGAATCAGCCCCAGCATTTT
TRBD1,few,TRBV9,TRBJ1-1,CASSPQTGDTEAFF,TGTGCCAGCAGCCCCCAAACAGGGGACACTGAAGCTTTCTTT
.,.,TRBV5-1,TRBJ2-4,CASSLGGANIKNIQYF,TGCGCCAGCAGCTTGGGCGGGGCCAATATCAAAAACATTCAGTACTTC
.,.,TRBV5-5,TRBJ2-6,CASSIRGSSGANVLTF,TGTGCCAGCAGCATCCGGGGCAGCTCTGGGGCCAACGTCCTGACTTTC